This T cell receptor (beta chain) appears in the sequencing data of a study of blood T cell repertoires in COVID-19. Study-wide context: The samples span acute and convalescent COVID-19 from the United States, Italy and Spain. In each case, the material was cDNA or gDNA derived from T cells, B-cell-depleted T cells, or PBMCs.

The CDR3 has 13 amino acids. The germline gives CDR1 SNHLY, CDR2 FYNNEI. V dropped 1 base and J dropped 8 bases, with 9 bases sitting between them. TCRdb's copy holds only in-frame clones and misses some; the assay was immunoSEQ multiplex PCR. The repertoire includes fewer than 130,000 clones, more than 70% of them detected once, and about 3.5% sits in the top ten. This TCR was recovered from a woman aged 50 to 60 with acute or convalescent COVID-19. Sequencing input: peripheral blood. V and J are TRBV2 and TRBJ2-1; D call uncertain. The CDR3 reads CASSEGAVDEQFF. In DNA, the CDR3 is TGTGCCAGCAGTGAAGGGGCAGTAGATGAGCAGTTCTTC.